These 3 T cell receptor beta chains share one sample of origin, sequenced in a study of T-cell reconstitution after alpha-beta-depleted transplantation in children. Unique molecular identifiers were used in preparing the TCRbeta library. A single record per CDR3 protein comes from TCRdb applying MiXCR to the PCR reads. The table shows about 610,000 distinct CDR3 sequences, with about 10% occurring only once. Here the sequenced sample was PBMCs from the stem cell graft donor, taken from the stem cell graft. All receptors come from a human donor who donated a stem cell graft to a child with acute myeloid leukemia.

There are many counts of this clonotype. The chain carries TRBV7-2 and TRBJ2-4; 16 bases are shared with TRBD2. The germline gives CDR1 SGHTA, CDR2 FQGNSA. Unmatched junction bases numbered 18, after V lost 4 bases and J lost 0 bases. The CDR3 extends over 23 amino acids. CDR3: CASSYAGLAGGRSPKLAKNIQYF. The CDR3 DNA sequence: TGTGCCAGCAGCTACGCGGGACTAGCGGGAGGGCGGTCCCCCAAGCTAGCCAAAAACATTCAGTACTTC.

In its sample, this clonotype was seen a few times. The genes are TRBV25-1 and TRBJ2-2; D possibly corresponds to TRBD1 (6 bases). This CDR3 spans 16 amino acids. Germline CDR1 and CDR2: MGHDK and SYGVNS. Trimming removed 3 bases at V and 9 bases at J, with 20 bases between. CDR3 bases: TGTGCCAGCAGTGATTACACGACAGGTAGAGGCCGGGAGCTGTTTTTT. This codes for CASSDYTTGRGRELFF.

The chain has TRBV12-3 or TRBV12-4 and TRBJ1-1; TRBD1 matches at 7 bases. This CDR3 comprises 15 residues. V was pared by 7 bases and J by 6 bases, with 14 bases of the junction left unmatched. Here the CDR3 reads CASTVGGRGLSEAFF. The CDR3 bases are TGTGCCAGCACCGTGGGTGGGAGGGGGCTATCTGAAGCTTTCTTT.